Listed below are T cell receptor beta chains from one sample, sequenced in a study of vaccination effects on CD4 cells after COVID-19. Profiled with immunoSEQ multiplex PCR; TCRdb holds only in-frame clones, not every one. Here the sample spans nearly 30,000 clones, 65% to 75% being singletons. These receptors have no known antigen. The sample in question was CD4+ T cells from PBMCs cultured with HCoV-OC43 spike peptides, obtained after COVID-19 vaccination. These receptors were taken from a human donor who received a COVID-19 vaccine. The CDR3 runs from the conserved cysteine through the conserved F or W. Fields, in order: J gene, CDR3 length, D gene, V gene, clone size, CDR3 DNA, CDR3 protein. A D gene is named only where the DNA matches it firmly. The listing skips clone size in some rows; elsewhere it reads once, few, many or a size class.

J: TRBJ1-1
length: 13
D: NA
V: TRBV7-8
size: NA
DNA: TGTGCCAGCAGCTTGCAGATGAACACTGAAGCTTTCTTT
CDR3: CASSLQMNTEAFF

J: TRBJ2-2
length: 12
D: NA
V: TRBV18
size: NA
DNA: TGTGCCAGCTCTCCGAACACCGGGGAGCTGTTTTTT
CDR3: CASSPNTGELFF

J: TRBJ2-1
length: 16
D: NA
V: TRBV5-8
size: NA
DNA: TGTGCCAGCAGCTTGGCCTCCGGTTTATCCTACAATGAGCAGTTCTTC
CDR3: CASSLASGLSYNEQFF

J: TRBJ1-6
length: 13
D: NA
V: TRBV18
size: few
DNA: TGTGCCAGCTCACCAAGCTATAATTCACCCCTCCACTTT
CDR3: CASSPSYNSPLHF

J: TRBJ1-5
length: 13
D: TRBD1
V: TRBV30
size: few
DNA: TGTGCCTGGACCCCAGGGGGCGGTCAGCCCCAGCATTTT
CDR3: CAWTPGGGQPQHF

J: TRBJ2-5
length: 15
D: NA
V: TRBV10-3
size: NA
DNA: TGTGCCATCAGTGAGTTGGCGGGCCAGGGAGAGACCCAGTACTTC
CDR3: CAISELAGQGETQYF

J: TRBJ2-5
length: 14
D: TRBD1
V: TRBV6-1
size: NA
DNA: TGTGCCAGCAGTGACAGGGGGCCGAGGGAGACCCAGTACTTC
CDR3: CASSDRGPRETQYF

J: TRBJ2-3
length: 16
D: TRBD2
V: TRBV5-1
size: NA
DNA: TGCGCCAGCAGCTTGCCAGTAGCGGGGGGCACAGATACGCAGTATTTT
CDR3: CASSLPVAGGTDTQYF

J: TRBJ1-2
length: 13
D: NA
V: TRBV7-9
size: NA
DNA: TGTGCCAGCAGCTTAGATGGGGGTTATGGCTACACCTTC
CDR3: CASSLDGGYGYTF

J: TRBJ2-7
length: 14
D: NA
V: TRBV7-9
size: NA
DNA: TGTGCCAGCACCCCAAGTACTGTAGCCTACGAGCAGTACTTC
CDR3: CASTPSTVAYEQYF

J: TRBJ1-6
length: 14
D: TRBD1
V: TRBV2
size: once
DNA: TGTGCCAGCAGTGGGGGACAGGGAGCTTCACCCCTCCACTTT
CDR3: CASSGGQGASPLHF

J: TRBJ1-2
length: 13
D: NA
V: TRBV12-3/TRBV12-4
size: once
DNA: TGTGCCAGCAGTTTCCCGAACGACTATGGCTACACCTTC
CDR3: CASSFPNDYGYTF

J: TRBJ1-1
length: 14
D: TRBD1
V: TRBV7-9
size: once
DNA: TGTGCCAGCAGCGTCCACAGGGGAGGTACTGAAGCTTTCTTT
CDR3: CASSVHRGGTEAFF

J: TRBJ1-2
length: 12
D: NA
V: TRBV7-9
size: few
DNA: TGTGCCAGCAGCTTAGGACCAGGGTACTACACCTTC
CDR3: CASSLGPGYYTF

J: TRBJ1-3
length: 14
D: TRBD1
V: TRBV6-5
size: NA
DNA: TGTGCCAGCACGGGACAGAGCTCTGGAAACACCATATATTTT
CDR3: CASTGQSSGNTIYF

J: TRBJ2-1
length: 15
D: TRBD2
V: TRBV11-3
size: NA
DNA: TGTGCCAGCAGCTTAGGTAGCGGGAACTACAATGAGCAGTTCTTC
CDR3: CASSLGSGNYNEQFF

J: TRBJ2-2
length: 14
D: NA
V: TRBV25-1
size: NA
DNA: TGTGCCAGCAGTACTGGGACATTAACCGGGGAGCTGTTTTTT
CDR3: CASSTGTLTGELFF

J: TRBJ2-5
length: 15
D: TRBD1
V: TRBV5-6
size: NA
DNA: TGTGCCAGCAGCTACGGACAGGGTGGGGGGGAGACCCAGTACTTC
CDR3: CASSYGQGGGETQYF

J: TRBJ1-5
length: 15
D: NA
V: TRBV6-5
size: once
DNA: TGTGCCAGCAGAGCAGAGACCTATAGCAATCAGCCCCAGCATTTT
CDR3: CASRAETYSNQPQHF

J: TRBJ1-2
length: 16
D: NA
V: TRBV5-1
size: once
DNA: TGCGCCAGCAGCTTGGCCGGACAGCCTGAGAACTATGGCTACACCTTC
CDR3: CASSLAGQPENYGYTF

J: TRBJ1-1
length: 16
D: TRBD1
V: TRBV14
size: few
DNA: TGTGCCAGCAGCCAAGATCCACAGGGGGCTACCCCTGAAGCTTTCTTT
CDR3: CASSQDPQGATPEAFF

J: TRBJ2-2
length: 14
D: NA
V: TRBV2
size: few
DNA: TGTGCCAGCATGGTAGGACTCTCCCCCGGGGAGCTGTTTTTT
CDR3: CASMVGLSPGELFF

J: TRBJ2-3
length: 18
D: TRBD1
V: TRBV4-1
size: NA
DNA: TGCGCCAGCAGCCAAGAAACAGGGGGGATATCACGCACAGATACGCAGTATTTT
CDR3: CASSQETGGISRTDTQYF

J: TRBJ2-5
length: 15
D: TRBD1
V: TRBV5-1
size: once
DNA: TGCGCCAGCAGCTCCCGGGACAGGGGGCGAACGGCCCAGTACTTC
CDR3: CASSSRDRGRTAQYF